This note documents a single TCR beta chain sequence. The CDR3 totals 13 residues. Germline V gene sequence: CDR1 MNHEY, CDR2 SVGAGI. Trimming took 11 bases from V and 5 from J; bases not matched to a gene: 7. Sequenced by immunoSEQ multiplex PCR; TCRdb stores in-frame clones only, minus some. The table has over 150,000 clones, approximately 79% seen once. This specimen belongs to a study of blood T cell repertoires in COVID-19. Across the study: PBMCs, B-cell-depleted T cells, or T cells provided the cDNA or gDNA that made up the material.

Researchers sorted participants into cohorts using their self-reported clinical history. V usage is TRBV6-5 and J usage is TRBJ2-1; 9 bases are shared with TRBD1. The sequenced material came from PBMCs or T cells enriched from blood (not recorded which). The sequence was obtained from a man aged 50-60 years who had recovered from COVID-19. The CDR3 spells CAGQGSRNNEQFF. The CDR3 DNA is TGTGCCGGACAGGGGTCGAGGAACAATGAGCAGTTCTTC.